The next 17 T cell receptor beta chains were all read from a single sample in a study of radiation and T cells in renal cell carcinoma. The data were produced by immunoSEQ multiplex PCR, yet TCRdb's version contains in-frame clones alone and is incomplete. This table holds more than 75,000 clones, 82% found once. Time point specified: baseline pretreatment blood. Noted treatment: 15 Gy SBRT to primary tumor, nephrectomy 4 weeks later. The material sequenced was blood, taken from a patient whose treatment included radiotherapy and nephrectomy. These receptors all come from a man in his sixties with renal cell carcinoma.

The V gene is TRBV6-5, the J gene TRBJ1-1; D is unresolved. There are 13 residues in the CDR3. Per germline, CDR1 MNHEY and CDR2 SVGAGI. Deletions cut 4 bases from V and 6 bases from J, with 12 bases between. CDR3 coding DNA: TGTGCCAGCAGTTTCCAGATGGACGCTGAAGCTTTCTTT. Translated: CASSFQMDAEAFF.

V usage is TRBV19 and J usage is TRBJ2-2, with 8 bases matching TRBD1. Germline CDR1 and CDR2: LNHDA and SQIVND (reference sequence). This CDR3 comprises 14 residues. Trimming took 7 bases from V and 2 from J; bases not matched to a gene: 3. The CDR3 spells CASIDRGNTGELFF. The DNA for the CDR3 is TGTGCCAGTATCGACAGGGGCAACACCGGGGAGCTGTTTTTT.

CDR3 in DNA: TGTGCCAGCAGTGACTCATACCCACCCGGAGATACGCAGTATTTT. Amino acid sequence: CASSDSYPPGDTQYF. V is TRBV6-4 and J is TRBJ2-3; D remains unclear. V was pared by 0 bases and J by 5 bases, with 12 bases between. The CDR3 consists of 15 residues. CDR1 is MRHNA, CDR2 SNTAGT, per germline.

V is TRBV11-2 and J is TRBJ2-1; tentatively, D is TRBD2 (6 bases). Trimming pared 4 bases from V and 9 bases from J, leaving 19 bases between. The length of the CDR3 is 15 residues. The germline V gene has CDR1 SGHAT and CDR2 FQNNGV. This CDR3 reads CASSWSPTSSAEQFF. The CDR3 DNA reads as TGTGCCAGCAGCTGGTCCCCGACTAGTTCGGCTGAGCAGTTCTTC. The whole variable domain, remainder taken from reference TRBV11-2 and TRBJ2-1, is EAGVAQSPRYKIIEKRQSVAFWCNPISGHATLYWYQQILGQGPKLLIQFQNNGVVDDSQLPKDRFSAERLKGVDSTLKIQPAKLEDSAVYLCASSWSPTSSAEQFFGPGTRLTVL.

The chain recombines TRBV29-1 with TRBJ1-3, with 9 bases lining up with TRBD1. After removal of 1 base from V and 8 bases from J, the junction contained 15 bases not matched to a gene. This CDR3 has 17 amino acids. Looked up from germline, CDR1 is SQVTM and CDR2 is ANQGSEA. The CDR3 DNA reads TGCAGCGTTGAAGTTGTTTCAGGACAGGGGATTAAAGACACCATATATTTT. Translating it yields CSVEVVSGQGIKDTIYF.

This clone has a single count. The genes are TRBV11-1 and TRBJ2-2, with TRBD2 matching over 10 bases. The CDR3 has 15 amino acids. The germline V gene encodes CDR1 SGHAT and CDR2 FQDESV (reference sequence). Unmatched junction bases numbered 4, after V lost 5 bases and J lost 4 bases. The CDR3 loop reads CASSISGRRTGELFF. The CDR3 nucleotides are TGTGCCAGCAGCATTAGCGGGAGGCGCACCGGGGAGCTGTTTTTT.

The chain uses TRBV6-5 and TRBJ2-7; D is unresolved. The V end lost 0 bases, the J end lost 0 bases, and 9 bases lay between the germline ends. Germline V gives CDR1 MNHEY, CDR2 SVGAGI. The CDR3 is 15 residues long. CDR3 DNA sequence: TGTGCCAGCAGTTACTCGCGACTGGACTCCTACGAGCAGTACTTC. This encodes CASSYSRLDSYEQYF.

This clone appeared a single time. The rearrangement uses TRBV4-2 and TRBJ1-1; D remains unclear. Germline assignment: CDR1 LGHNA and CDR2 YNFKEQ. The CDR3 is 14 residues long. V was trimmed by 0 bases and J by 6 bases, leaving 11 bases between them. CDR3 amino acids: CASSQDPAYSEAFF. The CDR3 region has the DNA TGTGCCAGCAGCCAAGATCCGGCGTATTCTGAAGCTTTCTTT.

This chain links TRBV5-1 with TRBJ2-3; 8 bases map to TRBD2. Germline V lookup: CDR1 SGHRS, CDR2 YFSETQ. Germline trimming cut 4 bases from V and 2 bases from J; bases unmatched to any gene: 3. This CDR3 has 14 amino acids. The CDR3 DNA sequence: TGCGCCAGCAGCCCCGGACTAGCCACAGATACGCAGTATTTT. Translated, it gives CASSPGLATDTQYF.

The CDR3 region has the DNA TGTGCCAGCAGCTCGGGACATGATGAGCAGTTCTTC. Encoded protein: CASSSGHDEQFF. The genes are TRBV7-6 and TRBJ2-1, with D perhaps matching TRBD1 (6 bases). CDR1 is SGHVS, CDR2 FNYEAQ, per germline. CDR3 length equals 12 residues. Trimming shortened V by 4 bases and J by 8 bases, and 9 bases separated the two germline ends.

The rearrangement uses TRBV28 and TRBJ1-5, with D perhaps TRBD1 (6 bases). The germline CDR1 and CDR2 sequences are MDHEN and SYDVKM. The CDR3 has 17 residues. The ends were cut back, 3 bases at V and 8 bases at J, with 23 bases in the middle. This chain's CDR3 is CASSLGGLQELTKPQHF. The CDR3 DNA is TGTGCCAGCAGTTTGGGGGGCCTCCAAGAGCTTACGAAGCCCCAGCATTTT.

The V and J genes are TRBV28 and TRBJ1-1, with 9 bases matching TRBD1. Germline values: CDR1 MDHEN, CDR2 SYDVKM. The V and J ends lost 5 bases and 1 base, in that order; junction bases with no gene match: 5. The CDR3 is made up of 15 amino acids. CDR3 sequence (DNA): TGTGCCAGCAGTGAACAGGGGGCTCAGAACACTGAAGCTTTCTTT. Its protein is CASSEQGAQNTEAFF.

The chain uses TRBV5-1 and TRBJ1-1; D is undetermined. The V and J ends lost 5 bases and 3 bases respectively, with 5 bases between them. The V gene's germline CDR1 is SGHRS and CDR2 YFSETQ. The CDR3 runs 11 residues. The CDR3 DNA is TGCGCCAGCAGGGAATACACTGAAGCTTTCTTT. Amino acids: CASREYTEAFF.

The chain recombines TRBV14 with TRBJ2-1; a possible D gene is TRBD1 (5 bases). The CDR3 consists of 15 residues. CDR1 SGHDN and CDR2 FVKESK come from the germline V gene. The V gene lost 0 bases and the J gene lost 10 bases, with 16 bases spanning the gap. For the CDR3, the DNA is TGTGCCAGCAGCCAAGATGGGGCAGGGCAACGGGAGCAGTTCTTC. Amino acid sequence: CASSQDGAGQREQFF.

As DNA, the CDR3 is TGTGCCAGCAGCGCCCAGACTAGCGGGACCGTCAATGAGCAGTTCTTC. Translated, it gives CASSAQTSGTVNEQFF. This chain connects TRBV9 to TRBJ2-1, with TRBD2 matching 11 bases. Germline V CDR1 and CDR2: SGDLS, YYNGEE. The J segment lost 6 bases and the V segment lost 3 bases, leaving 8 bases of the junction unmatched. This CDR3 contains 16 residues.

CDR3 protein: CASSYSRLRGTGELFF. The CDR3 DNA follows: TGTGCCAGCAGTTACTCACGGTTAAGGGGTACCGGGGAGCTGTTTTTT. V is TRBV6-5 and J is TRBJ2-2; D perhaps matches TRBD1 (5 bases). CDR3 size: 16 residues. Germline CDR1 MNHEY, CDR2 SVGAGI. The germline V and J ends were trimmed by 0 bases and 5 bases, with 13 bases remaining between them.

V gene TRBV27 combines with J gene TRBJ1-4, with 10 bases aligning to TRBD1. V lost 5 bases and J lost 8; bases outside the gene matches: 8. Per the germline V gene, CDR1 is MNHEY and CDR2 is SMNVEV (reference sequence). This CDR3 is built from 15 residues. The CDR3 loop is CASSRTDRGLEKLFF. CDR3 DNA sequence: TGTGCCAGCAGTCGCACGGACAGGGGGTTGGAAAAACTGTTTTTT.